Following are 13 T cell receptor beta chains from one sample sequenced in a study of T cells expressing NK-cell markers. TCRdb reprocessed the 5' RACE reads; each CDR3 protein has one entry and no DNA is given. Across some 110,000 distinct CDR3 sequences, the top ten clones capture less than 20% of the sample. The source material was blood T cells: a sorted CD56 or NKG2C T cell subset, CD4+ or CD8+ T cells, or bulk PBMC T cells (not recorded which). These receptors were obtained from a woman between 18 and 70 years old in good health.

CDR3 residues: CSVDGNLGGGETQYF. This chain uses TRBV29-1 with TRBJ2-5; TCRdb's D call, TRBD1, is unchecked because there is no DNA. Germline V CDR1 and CDR2: SQVTM, ANQGSEA. This CDR3 comprises 15 residues. Filled out from reference TRBV29-1 and TRBJ2-5, the complete variable domain reads SAVISQKPSRDICQRGTSLTIQCQVDSQVTMMFWYRQQPGQSLTLIATANQGSEATYESGFVIDKFPISRPNLTFSTLTVSNMSPEDSSIYLCSVDGNLGGGETQYFGPGTRLLVL.

The chain links TRBV7-9 to TRBJ2-7. CDR1 and CDR2 from the germline V gene are SEHNR and FQNEAQ (reference sequence). The CDR3 has 15 amino acids. CDR3 residues: CASSPGLSKTYEQYF.

CDR3 sequence: CASSVQSANYGYTF. The genes are TRBV9 and TRBJ1-2. The germline V gene encodes CDR1 SGDLS and CDR2 YYNGEE. The CDR3 is made up of 14 amino acids. The full variable domain, in which reference TRBV9 and TRBJ1-2 provide the parts outside the CDR3, is DSGVTQTPKHLITATGQRVTLRCSPRSGDLSVYWYQQSLDQGLQFLIQYYNGEERAKGNILERFSAQQFPDLHSELNLSSLELGDSALYFCASSVQSANYGYTFGSGTRLTVV.

The chain uses TRBV10-3 and TRBJ2-1; TCRdb's D gene call, TRBD2, goes unchecked for lack of DNA. This CDR3 spans 13 amino acids. Germline CDR1 is ENHRY and CDR2 is SYGVKD. CDR3: CAINPDLNNEQFF.

The rearrangement uses TRBV4-3 and TRBJ2-6. From germline, CDR1 is LGHNA and CDR2 YSLEER. The CDR3 sequence is 17 residues long. This CDR3 is CASSQGIVLSGANVLTF.

The gene calls are TRBV20-1 and TRBJ1-1; the TRBD1 assignment by TCRdb is unverifiable without DNA. The CDR3 is 16 residues long. From germline, CDR1 is DFQATT and CDR2 SNEGSKA (reference sequence). The CDR3 region is CSARPGAQWVNTEAFF.

The chain has TRBV29-1 and TRBJ1-4. The CDR3 is made up of 14 amino acids. Germline CDR1 SQVTM, CDR2 ANQGSEA. The CDR3 sequence: CSVGDIGPDEKLFF.

The chain has TRBV20-1 and TRBJ2-7; without DNA, the TCRdb call of TRBD1 cannot be checked. Germline V gene data show CDR1 as DFQATT and CDR2 as SNEGSKA (reference sequence). The CDR3 totals 19 residues. CDR3 residues: CSASGGTWSGPYWSYEQYF.

The CDR3 reads CASSWDRKIRHSNQPQHF. The rearrangement links TRBV5-1 to TRBJ1-5. Germline CDR1 reads SGHRS; CDR2 reads YFSETQ. This CDR3 is 18 amino acids long. Filled out from reference TRBV5-1 and TRBJ1-5, the complete variable domain reads KAGVTQTPRYLIKTRGQQVTLSCSPISGHRSVSWYQQTPGQGLQFLFEYFSETQRNKGNFPGRFSGRQFSNSRSEMNVSTLELGDSALYLCASSWDRKIRHSNQPQHFGDGTRLSIL.

V usage is TRBV20-1 and J usage is TRBJ2-2. Germline CDR1 is DFQATT and CDR2 is SNEGSKA (reference sequence). The CDR3 totals 12 residues. CDR3 sequence reads: CSARDRAGELFF.

V is TRBV29-1 and J is TRBJ2-5; absent DNA, TCRdb's TRBD2 call cannot be checked. Looked up from germline, CDR1 is SQVTM and CDR2 is ANQGSEA. The CDR3 covers 14 residues. The CDR3: CSVDPGIIQETQYF.

The chain links TRBV29-1 to TRBJ2-1; TCRdb's D call, TRBD1, is unchecked because there is no DNA. The V gene's germline CDR1 is SQVTM and CDR2 ANQGSEA. The CDR3 is 14 amino acids. The CDR3 sequence is CSVEDLRQFSDQFF.

The V and J genes are TRBV4-3 and TRBJ2-1; TCRdb designates TRBD1, a call that cannot be tested without DNA. The CDR3 is 15 amino acids. Germline V gene sequence: CDR1 LGHNA, CDR2 YSLEER. The CDR3 loop is CASSQVGDRYNEQFF.